The T cell receptor beta chain under discussion was sequenced for a study of blood T cell repertoires in COVID-19. Study-wide context: COVID-19 samples, acute and convalescent, were from the United States, Italy and Spain.

The authors' processing: Scientists estimated how many nucleated cells there were by amplifying reference gene primers. Assay: immunoSEQ multiplex PCR; the TCRdb copy retains only in-frame clones and omits some. The V and J calls and clone size were taken over from that table, and D and trimming were inferred from the DNA. The sample holds 270,000 or so clones, around 85% seen once. Followed longitudinally, the Seattle patients had been enrolled during active infection. The source is a woman aged 25 to 39 with COVID-19, enrolled during active disease. Sequencing was carried out using peripheral blood.

The CDR3 DNA sequence: TGTGCCATCAGTTTCAGTACTAGCGGGGGGACTATCCTCTACAATGAGCAGTTCTTC. It encodes CAISFSTSGGTILYNEQFF. The V call is TRBV10-3, the J call TRBJ2-1, with TRBD2 identical over 12 bases. The CDR3 runs 19 residues. Germline V gene data show CDR1 as ENHRY and CDR2 as SYGVKD. V shed 5 bases and J 3 bases; nucleotides not matched to a gene: 14.